The 8 T cell receptor beta chains below come from one sample, sequenced in a study of T cell responses to AZD1222 COVID-19 vaccine. Produced via immunoSEQ multiplex PCR; TCRdb's table is partial and in-frame only. This sample has around 110,000 clones; almost 90% occur once, and the top ten carry over 7.5%. Sequenced material: peripheral blood, taken on day 0 of AZD1222 vaccination. The receptors derive from an adult in good health.

The chain employs TRBV7-3 and TRBJ2-3; perhaps D is TRBD1 or TRBD2 (7 bases each). In germline, CDR1 is SGHTA, CDR2 FQGTGA. The CDR3 is 20 amino acids. Trimming removed 5 bases from V and 1 base from J, with 28 bases in between. The CDR3 loop is CASSPRPKAFQGGGTDTQYF. CDR3 nucleotides: TGTGCCAGCAGCCCCCGGCCCAAGGCATTCCAGGGGGGGGGCACAGATACGCAGTATTTT. The complete variable domain, with remaining parts taken from reference TRBV7-3 and TRBJ2-3, reads GAGVSQTPSNKVTEKGKYVELRCDPISGHTALYWYRQSLGQGPEFLIYFQGTGAADDSGLPNDRFFAVRPEGSVSTLKIQRTERGDSAVYLCASSPRPKAFQGGGTDTQYFGPGTRLTVL.

This chain connects TRBV11-2 to TRBJ1-2; no firm D call. This CDR3 is built from 14 residues. V gave up 5 bases and J gave up 8 bases, with 18 bases separating them. The germline gives CDR1 SGHAT, CDR2 FQNNGV. CDR3 residues: CASSPRDLTMGYTF. The CDR3 DNA sequence: TGTGCCAGCAGCCCACGGGATCTTACTATGGGCTACACCTTC.

The chain recombines TRBV12-5 with TRBJ1-1; no clear D. CDR1 and CDR2 from the germline V gene are LGHNT and FRNRAP. The CDR3 runs to 13 residues. Trimming left V 6 bases short and J 0 bases short, with 8 bases between. As DNA, the CDR3 is TGTGCTAGTGGAGCGGACCTGAACACTGAAGCTTTCTTT. Translating gives CASGADLNTEAFF.

The chain is built from TRBV30 and TRBJ1-1, with a possible D match to TRBD1 (5 bases). Between the trimmed V and J ends, which lost 2 bases and 5 bases, there was a span of 9 bases. The CDR3 covers 12 residues. Germline CDR1 reads GTSNPN; CDR2 reads SVGIG (reference sequence). The CDR3 region is CAWSRRTTEAFF. Here the CDR3 DNA reads TGTGCCTGGAGTCGGCGGACAACTGAAGCTTTCTTT.

The CDR3 region is CASSLGQGTEKLFF. For the CDR3, the DNA is TGTGCCAGCAGCTTGGGACAGGGGACTGAAAAACTGTTTTTT. J is TRBJ1-4 and V is TRBV7-2, with 10 bases identical to TRBD1. The trim removed 3 bases at V and 7 bases at J, leaving 2 bases unmatched. Germline CDR1 reads SGHTA; CDR2 reads FQGNSA. CDR3 length: 14 residues.

The V gene is TRBV28, the J gene TRBJ1-2; D call uncertain. The CDR3 spans 14 residues. Trimming stripped 8 bases from V and 2 bases from J, with 15 bases between. The germline V gene has CDR1 MDHEN and CDR2 SYDVKM. For the CDR3, the DNA is TGTGCCAGCCGGCGAATGAGGTCGAACTATGGCTACACCTTC. Translating it yields CASRRMRSNYGYTF.

The rearrangement joins TRBV3-1 (or the pseudogene TRBV3-2) to TRBJ2-3, with 15 bases fitting TRBD2. Trimming at V came to 4 bases and at J to 8 bases, leaving 4 bases not matched to a gene. Germline assignment: CDR1 LGHDT and CDR2 YNNKEL (reference sequence). This CDR3 contains 15 residues. The chain's CDR3 is CASSPGLAGGGTQYF. CDR3 coding DNA: TGTGCCAGCAGCCCGGGACTAGCGGGGGGTGGTACGCAGTATTTT.

This clone was recorded once. This chain connects TRBV29-1 to TRBJ2-7, with 8 nucleotides matching TRBD1. J gave up 4 bases and V 2 bases, and 4 bases lay outside the gene matches. Germline V lookup: CDR1 SQVTM, CDR2 ANQGSEA. The CDR3 spans 13 residues. The CDR3 DNA sequence: TGCAGCGTTGAAAGTCGACAGGGGTACGAGCAGTACTTC. Its protein product is CSVESRQGYEQYF.